Sequencing of this T cell receptor (beta chain) was carried out in a study of shared clonotypes between healthy human individuals. The repertoire was sequenced with immunoSEQ multiplex PCR; TCRdb's copy has only in-frame clones and lacks some. The profile covers about 2.4 million clones, with just over 90% appearing a single time and over 0.12% taken by the ten largest. The specimen sequenced was naive CD4+ T cells sorted from blood. Subset reported: CD45RA+ positively selected. This clonotype was obtained from a man younger than 35 in good health.

The CDR3 region is CASRPLQGSYEQYF. The CDR3 coding sequence is TGCGCCAGCAGACCTCTTCAGGGCTCCTACGAGCAGTACTTC. The rearrangement links TRBV4-1 to TRBJ2-7; D possibly corresponds to TRBD1 (5 bases). The V end was cut by 6 bases, the J end by 0 bases, with 12 bases between. Germline CDR1 is MGHRA and CDR2 is YSYEKL. The CDR3 sequence is 14 residues long.